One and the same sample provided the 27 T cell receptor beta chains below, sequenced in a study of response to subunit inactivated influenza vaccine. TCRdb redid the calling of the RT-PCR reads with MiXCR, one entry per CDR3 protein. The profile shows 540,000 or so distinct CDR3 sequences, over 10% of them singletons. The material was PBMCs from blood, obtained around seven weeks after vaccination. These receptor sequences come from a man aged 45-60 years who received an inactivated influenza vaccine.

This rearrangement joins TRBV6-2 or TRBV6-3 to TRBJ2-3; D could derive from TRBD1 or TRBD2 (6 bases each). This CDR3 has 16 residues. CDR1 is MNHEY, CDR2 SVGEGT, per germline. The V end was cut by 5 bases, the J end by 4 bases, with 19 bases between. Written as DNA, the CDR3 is TGTGCCAGCAGTCCCCCCACTAGCCGGGGGCCAGATACGCAGTATTTT. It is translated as CASSPPTSRGPDTQYF.

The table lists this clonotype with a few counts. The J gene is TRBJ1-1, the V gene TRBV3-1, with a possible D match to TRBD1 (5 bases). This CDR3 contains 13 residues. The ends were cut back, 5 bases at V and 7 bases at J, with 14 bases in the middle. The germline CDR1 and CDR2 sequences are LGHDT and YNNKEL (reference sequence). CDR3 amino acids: CASSTTGTHEAFF. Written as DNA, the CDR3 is TGTGCCAGCAGCACCACCGGGACCCATGAAGCTTTCTTT.

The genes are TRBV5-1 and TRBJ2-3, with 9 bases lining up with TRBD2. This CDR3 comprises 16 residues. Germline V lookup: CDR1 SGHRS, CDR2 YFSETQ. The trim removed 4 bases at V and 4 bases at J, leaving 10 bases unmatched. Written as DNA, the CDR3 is TGCGCCAGCAGCGTCGGGACTAGCTCGTCTTCAGATACGCAGTATTTT. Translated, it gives CASSVGTSSSSDTQYF. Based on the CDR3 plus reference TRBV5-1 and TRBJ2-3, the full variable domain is KAGVTQTPRYLIKTRGQQVTLSCSPISGHRSVSWYQQTPGQGLQFLFEYFSETQRNKGNFPGRFSGRQFSNSRSEMNVSTLELGDSALYLCASSVGTSSSSDTQYFGPGTRLTVL.

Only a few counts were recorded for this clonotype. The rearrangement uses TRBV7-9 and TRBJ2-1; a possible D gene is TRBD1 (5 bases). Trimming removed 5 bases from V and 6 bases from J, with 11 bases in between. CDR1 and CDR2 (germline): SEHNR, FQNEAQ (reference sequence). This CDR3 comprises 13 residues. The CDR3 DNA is TGTGCCAGCAGCCAAGGGGCCATCAATGAGCAGTTCTTC. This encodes CASSQGAINEQFF.

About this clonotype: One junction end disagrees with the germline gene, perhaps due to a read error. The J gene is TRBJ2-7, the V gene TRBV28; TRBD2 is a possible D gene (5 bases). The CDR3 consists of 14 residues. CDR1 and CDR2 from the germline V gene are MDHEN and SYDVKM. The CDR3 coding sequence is TGTGTCAGCAGTCCCCTTGCGGGCAGCCACGAGCAGTACTTC. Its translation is CVSSPLAGSHEQYF.

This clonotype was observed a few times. The CDR3 sequence: CSATLGSGTEAFF. CDR3 bases: TGCAGTGCAACCCTCGGTTCGGGGACTGAAGCTTTCTTT. This chain links TRBV20-1 with TRBJ1-1; D not resolved. The CDR3 sequence is 13 residues long. CDR1 is DFQATT and CDR2 is SNEGSKA in the germline V gene (reference sequence). Between the trimmed V and J ends, which lost 6 bases and 5 bases, there was a span of 16 bases.

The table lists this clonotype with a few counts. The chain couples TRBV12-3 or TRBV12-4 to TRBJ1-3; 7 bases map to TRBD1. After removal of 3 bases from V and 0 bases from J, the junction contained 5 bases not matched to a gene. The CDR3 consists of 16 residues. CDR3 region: CASSLAGGSSGNTIYF. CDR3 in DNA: TGTGCCAGCAGTTTGGCAGGGGGAAGCTCTGGAAACACCATATATTTT.

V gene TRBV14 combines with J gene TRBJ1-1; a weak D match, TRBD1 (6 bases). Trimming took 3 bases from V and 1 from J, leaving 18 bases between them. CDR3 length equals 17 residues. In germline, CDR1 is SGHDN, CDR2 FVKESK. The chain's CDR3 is CASSHLKGTLRNTEAFF. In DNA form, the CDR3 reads TGTGCCAGCAGCCATCTAAAGGGGACACTGAGGAACACTGAAGCTTTCTTT.

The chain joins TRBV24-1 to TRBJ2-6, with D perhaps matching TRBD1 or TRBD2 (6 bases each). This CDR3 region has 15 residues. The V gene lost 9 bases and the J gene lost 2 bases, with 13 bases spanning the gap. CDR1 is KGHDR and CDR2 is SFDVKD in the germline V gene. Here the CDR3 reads CATSEGGPGANVLTF. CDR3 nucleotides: TGTGCCACCTCAGAGGGGGGACCTGGGGCCAACGTCCTGACTTTC.

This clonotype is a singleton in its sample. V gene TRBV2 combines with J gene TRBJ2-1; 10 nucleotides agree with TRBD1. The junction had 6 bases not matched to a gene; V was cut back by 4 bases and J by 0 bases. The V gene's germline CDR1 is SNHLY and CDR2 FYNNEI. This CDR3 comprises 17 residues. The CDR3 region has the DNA TGTGCCAGCAGTGCCAGACAGGGGGCTAGCTCCTACAATGAGCAGTTCTTC. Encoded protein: CASSARQGASSYNEQFF.

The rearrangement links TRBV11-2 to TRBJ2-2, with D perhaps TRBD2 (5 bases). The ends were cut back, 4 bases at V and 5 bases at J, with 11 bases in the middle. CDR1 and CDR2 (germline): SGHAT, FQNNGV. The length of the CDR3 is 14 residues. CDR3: CASSSPRGTGELFF. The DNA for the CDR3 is TGTGCCAGCAGCTCCCCCCGGGGTACCGGGGAGCTGTTTTTT.

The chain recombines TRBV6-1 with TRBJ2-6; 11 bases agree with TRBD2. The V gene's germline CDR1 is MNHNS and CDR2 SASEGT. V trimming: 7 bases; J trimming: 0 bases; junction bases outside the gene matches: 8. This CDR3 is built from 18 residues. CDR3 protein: CASTKLAGEGSGANVLTF. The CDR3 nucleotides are TGTGCCAGCACCAAACTAGCGGGAGAGGGCTCTGGGGCCAACGTCCTGACTTTC.

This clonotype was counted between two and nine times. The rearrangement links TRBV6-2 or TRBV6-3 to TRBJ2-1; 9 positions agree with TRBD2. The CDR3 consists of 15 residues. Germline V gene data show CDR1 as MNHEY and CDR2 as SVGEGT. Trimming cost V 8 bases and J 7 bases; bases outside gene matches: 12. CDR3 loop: CASWGVRGLANEQFF. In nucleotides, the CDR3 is TGTGCCAGCTGGGGGGTACGGGGACTAGCAAATGAGCAGTTCTTC.

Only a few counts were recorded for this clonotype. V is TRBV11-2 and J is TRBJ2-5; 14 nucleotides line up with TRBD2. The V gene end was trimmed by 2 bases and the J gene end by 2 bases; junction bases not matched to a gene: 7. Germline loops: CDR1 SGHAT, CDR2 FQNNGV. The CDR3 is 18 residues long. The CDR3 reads CASSLLGTSGSNQETQYF. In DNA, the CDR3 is TGTGCCAGCAGCTTACTCGGGACTAGCGGGAGTAATCAAGAGACCCAGTACTTC.

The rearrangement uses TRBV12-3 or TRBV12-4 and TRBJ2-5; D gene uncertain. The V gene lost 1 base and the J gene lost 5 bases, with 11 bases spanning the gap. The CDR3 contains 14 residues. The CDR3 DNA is TGTGCCAGCAGTTTAGGGCAGTCTAGGGAGACCCAGTACTTC. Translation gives CASSLGQSRETQYF.

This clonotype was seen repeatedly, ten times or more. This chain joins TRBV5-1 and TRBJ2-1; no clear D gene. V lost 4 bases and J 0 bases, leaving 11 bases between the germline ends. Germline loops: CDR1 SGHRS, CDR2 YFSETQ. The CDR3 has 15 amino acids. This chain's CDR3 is CASSLTPSSYNEQFF. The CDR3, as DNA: TGCGCCAGCAGCCTTACCCCTAGCTCCTACAATGAGCAGTTCTTC.

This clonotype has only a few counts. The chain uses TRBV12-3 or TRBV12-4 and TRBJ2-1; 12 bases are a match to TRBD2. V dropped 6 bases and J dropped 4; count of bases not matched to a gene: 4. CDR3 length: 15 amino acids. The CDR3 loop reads CASRPGTSGYNEQFF. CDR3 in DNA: TGTGCCAGCAGGCCCGGGACTAGCGGGTACAATGAGCAGTTCTTC.

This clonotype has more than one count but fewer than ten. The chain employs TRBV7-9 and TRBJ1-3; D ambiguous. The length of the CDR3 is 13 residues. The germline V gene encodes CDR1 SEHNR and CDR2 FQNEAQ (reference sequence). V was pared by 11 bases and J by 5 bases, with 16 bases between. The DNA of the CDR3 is TGTGCCTGCCGGGGTGCAGACAGAAACACCATATATTTT. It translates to CACRGADRNTIYF.

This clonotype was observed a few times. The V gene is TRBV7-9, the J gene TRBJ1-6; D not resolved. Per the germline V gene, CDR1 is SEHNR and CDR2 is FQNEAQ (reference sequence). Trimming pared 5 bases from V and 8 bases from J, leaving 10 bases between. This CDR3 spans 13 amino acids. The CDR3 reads CASSILTDSPLHF. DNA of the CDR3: TGTGCCAGCAGCATCCTGACCGATTCACCCCTCCACTTT.

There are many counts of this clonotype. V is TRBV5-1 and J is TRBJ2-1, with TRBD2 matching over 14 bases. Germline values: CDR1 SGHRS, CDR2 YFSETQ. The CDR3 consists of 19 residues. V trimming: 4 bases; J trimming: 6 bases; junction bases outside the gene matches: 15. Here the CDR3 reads CASSPIYSGTSGSGNEQFF. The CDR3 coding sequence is TGCGCCAGCAGCCCGATATACTCAGGGACTAGCGGGAGTGGCAATGAGCAGTTCTTC. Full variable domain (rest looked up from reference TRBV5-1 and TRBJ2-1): KAGVTQTPRYLIKTRGQQVTLSCSPISGHRSVSWYQQTPGQGLQFLFEYFSETQRNKGNFPGRFSGRQFSNSRSEMNVSTLELGDSALYLCASSPIYSGTSGSGNEQFFGPGTRLTVL.

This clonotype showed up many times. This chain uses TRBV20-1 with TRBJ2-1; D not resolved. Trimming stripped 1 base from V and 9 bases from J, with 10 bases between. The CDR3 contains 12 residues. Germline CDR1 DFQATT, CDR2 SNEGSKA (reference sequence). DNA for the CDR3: TGCAGTGCTAGAGCCAGCCACAGTGAGCAGTTCTTC. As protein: CSARASHSEQFF.

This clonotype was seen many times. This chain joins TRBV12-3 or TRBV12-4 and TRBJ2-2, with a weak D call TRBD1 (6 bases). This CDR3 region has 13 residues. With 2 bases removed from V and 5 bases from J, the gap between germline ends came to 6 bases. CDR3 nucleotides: TGTGCCAGCAGTTTAACAGGGACCGGGGAGCTGTTTTTT. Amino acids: CASSLTGTGELFF.

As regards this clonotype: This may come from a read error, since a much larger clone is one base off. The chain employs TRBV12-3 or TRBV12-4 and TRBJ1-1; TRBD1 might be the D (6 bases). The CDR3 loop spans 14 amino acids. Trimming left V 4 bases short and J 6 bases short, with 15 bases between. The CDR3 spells CASSSGHRSAEAFF. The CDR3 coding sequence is TGTGCCAGCAGTTCGGGACACAGGAGCGCTGAAGCTTTCTTT.

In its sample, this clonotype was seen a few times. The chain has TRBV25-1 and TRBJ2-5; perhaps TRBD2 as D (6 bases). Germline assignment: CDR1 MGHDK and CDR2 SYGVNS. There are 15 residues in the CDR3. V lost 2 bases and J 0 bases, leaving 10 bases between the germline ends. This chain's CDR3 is CASSEVGGYQETQYF. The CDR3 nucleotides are TGTGCCAGCAGTGAAGTCGGAGGGTACCAAGAGACCCAGTACTTC.

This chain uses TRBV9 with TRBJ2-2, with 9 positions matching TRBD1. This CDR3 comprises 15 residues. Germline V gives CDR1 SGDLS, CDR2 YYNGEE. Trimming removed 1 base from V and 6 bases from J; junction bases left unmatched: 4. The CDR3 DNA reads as TGTGCCAGCAGCGTAAAACAGGGGGCCGCCGGGGAGCTGTTTTTT. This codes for CASSVKQGAAGELFF.

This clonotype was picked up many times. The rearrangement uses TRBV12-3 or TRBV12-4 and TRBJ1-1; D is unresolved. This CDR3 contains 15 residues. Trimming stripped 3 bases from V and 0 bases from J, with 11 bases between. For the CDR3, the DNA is TGTGCCAGCAGTTTTAATCAGGCGATGAACACTGAAGCTTTCTTT. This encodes CASSFNQAMNTEAFF.

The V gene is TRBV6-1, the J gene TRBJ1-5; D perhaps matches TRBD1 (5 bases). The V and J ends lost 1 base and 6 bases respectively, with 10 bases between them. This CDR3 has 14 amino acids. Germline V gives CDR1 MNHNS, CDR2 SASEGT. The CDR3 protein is CASSEGSGLQPQHF. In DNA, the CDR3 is TGTGCCAGCAGTGAAGGGTCAGGGCTTCAGCCCCAGCATTTT.